Listed below are T cell receptor beta chains from one sample, sequenced in a study of T cell responses to AZD1222 COVID-19 vaccine. Only in-frame clones appear in the TCRdb table, and some are missing; sequencing was by immunoSEQ multiplex PCR. The table has some 120,000 clones, about 89% seen once. The sample here was peripheral blood, taken on day 0 of AZD1222 vaccination. Receptor source: an adult in good health. Both conserved end residues are part of each CDR3. D genes are given only for firm matches. The size entry is marked missing in some rows and otherwise reads once, few, many or a size class.

>TRBJ2-7|TRBV7-2|.|TRBD1
TGTGCCAGCAGCACCGGACAGGAAACCTTCTACGAGCAGTACTTC
CASSTGQETFYEQYF
>TRBJ2-3|TRBV6-4|.|.
TGTGCCAGCAGTGACTCAATGGGGGCGGATACGCAGTATTTT
CASSDSMGADTQYF
>TRBJ1-1|TRBV5-1|.|TRBD1
TGCGCCAGCAGCATTTCTACAACAGGGGCGGAAGCTTTCTTT
CASSISTTGAEAFF
>TRBJ1-1|TRBV29-1|.|.
TGCAGCGTTGACAGGGGGAACACTGAAGCTTTCTTT
CSVDRGNTEAFF
>TRBJ1-6|TRBV30|.|.
TGTGCCTGGATGGAGAAGGGGGGTTCACCCCTCCACTTT
CAWMEKGGSPLHF
>TRBJ1-5|TRBV2|.|TRBD1
TGTGCCAGCGAAACGGGACAGGGGGCAAGGCCCCAGCATTTT
CASETGQGARPQHF
>TRBJ1-3|TRBV5-4|.|TRBD1
TGTGCCAGCAGCTTCGGGACAGGGGGAACGGGAAACACCATATATTTT
CASSFGTGGTGNTIYF
>TRBJ1-4|TRBV5-1|.|.
TGCGCCAGCAGCTTGGTCTCGGGGGGAGGTGAAAAACTGTTTTTT
CASSLVSGGGEKLFF
>TRBJ2-1|TRBV5-4|.|.
TGTGCCAGCAGCCCGCCTGGGTGGGATGAGCAGTTCTTC
CASSPPGWDEQFF
>TRBJ2-3|TRBV15|.|.
TGTGCCACCAGCAGAGGAGGGGTCGGCACAGATACGCAGTATTTT
CATSRGGVGTDTQYF
>TRBJ1-1|TRBV19|.|.
TGTGCCAGTAGCAGCGTTTCAGCAAGTGAAGCTTTCTTT
CASSSVSASEAFF
>TRBJ1-1|TRBV11-2|.|.
TGTGCCAGCAGCTTAACCGCAGGGATCACTGAAGCTTTCTTT
CASSLTAGITEAFF
>TRBJ1-1|TRBV5-6|.|.
TGTGCCAGCAGCTTAAACAGAGGGAGGGGAGAAGCATTGAACACTGAAGCTTTCTTT
CASSLNRGRGEALNTEAFF
>TRBJ1-1|TRBV18|.|.
TGTGCCAGCTCACCAAGTGGGCAGAATGAAGCTTTCTTT
CASSPSGQNEAFF
>TRBJ1-5|TRBV6-1|.|.
TGTGCCAGCAGTGAAGTATACAATCAGCCCCAGCATTTT
CASSEVYNQPQHF
>TRBJ1-2|TRBV5-1|.|.
TGCGCCAGCAGCTTGGCCGCGGGCAGAGACGATGGCTACACCTTC
CASSLAAGRDDGYTF
>TRBJ1-2|TRBV7-9|.|TRBD1
TGTGCCAGCAGCTTAGGACCTACAGGGGAGGCTAACTATGGCTACACCTTC
CASSLGPTGEANYGYTF
>TRBJ1-4|TRBV7-2|.|.
TGTGCCAGCAGCTTAGGGACGGGTAATGAAAAACTGTTTTTT
CASSLGTGNEKLFF
>TRBJ1-2|TRBV27|.|TRBD1
TGTGCCAGCAGTTACGGCAGGGGGGATGGCTACACCTTC
CASSYGRGDGYTF
>TRBJ2-7|TRBV5-1|.|.
TGCGCCAGCAGCTTTCAGTACGAGCAGTACTTC
CASSFQYEQYF
>TRBJ2-7|TRBV7-8|.|TRBD1
TGTGCCAGCAGCCCAGGGGGCTCCGTGTACGAGCAGTACTTC
CASSPGGSVYEQYF
>TRBJ1-2|TRBV19|.|.
TGTGCCAGTAGTGGCGGACAGCCACCTCCCCACTATGGCTACACCTTC
CASSGGQPPPHYGYTF
>TRBJ1-6|TRBV27|once|.
TGTGCCAGCAGTTTACGACAAGATAATTCACCCCTCCACTTT
CASSLRQDNSPLHF
>TRBJ2-1|TRBV5-1|.|.
TGCGCCAGCAGCTTGACAGCCGGGACGAATGAGCAGTTCTTC
CASSLTAGTNEQFF
>TRBJ2-2|TRBV5-8|.|.
TGTGCCAGCAGCCGAGGACAGCTCTCTTCGGGCACCGGGGAGCTGTTTTTT
CASSRGQLSSGTGELFF
>TRBJ2-3|TRBV3-1/TRBV3-2|.|.
TGTGCCAGCAGCCAGCGCACAGATACGCAGTATTTT
CASSQRTDTQYF
>TRBJ1-3|TRBV7-8|.|TRBD1
TGTGCCAGCAGCCCCCGGTCTGCTGGGACAGGGGGTAGAAACACCATATATTTT
CASSPRSAGTGGRNTIYF
>TRBJ1-1|TRBV5-1|.|.
TGCGCCAGCAGCTTGGATCCGGGCGGGGCTGAAGCTTTCTTT
CASSLDPGGAEAFF
>TRBJ1-4|TRBV18|once|.
TGTGCCAGCTCACCACCGGCTGCGGGTTTAAGCGAAAAACTGTTTTTT
CASSPPAAGLSEKLFF
>TRBJ2-1|TRBV6-5|.|TRBD1
TGTGCCAGCAGCACCGGGACAGGGCGGTTCTTC
CASSTGTGRFF
>TRBJ2-1|TRBV19|.|TRBD2
TGTGCCAGTAGTATGAGAGGACTAGCTTACAATGAGCAGTTCTTC
CASSMRGLAYNEQFF
>TRBJ1-5|TRBV5-5|few|.
TGTGCCAGCAGCTCCACAGGGTTCTATCAGCCCCAGCATTTT
CASSSTGFYQPQHF
>TRBJ2-1|TRBV6-5|.|.
TGTGCCAGCAGTTATCTTAGCCCTCTCAATGAGCAGTTCTTC
CASSYLSPLNEQFF
>TRBJ1-2|TRBV5-4|.|.
TGTGCCAGCAGCAATCGGGCTGGCTACACCTTC
CASSNRAGYTF
>TRBJ1-1|TRBV5-6|.|.
TGTGCCAGCAGCTTGACCCGGGGGCAAGCTTTCTTT
CASSLTRGQAFF
>TRBJ1-1|TRBV7-8|.|.
TGTGCCAGCAGCCGACGGGACCAGAACACTGAAGCTTTCTTT
CASSRRDQNTEAFF
>TRBJ1-5|TRBV6-2/TRBV6-3|medium-sized|.
TGTGCCAGCAGTTACTCGGACAATCAGCCCCAGCATTTT
CASSYSDNQPQHF
>TRBJ1-6|TRBV6-1|.|.
TGTGCCAGCAGTGCCGGGGAGAAGCCGGGGAGTTCACCCCTCCACTTT
CASSAGEKPGSSPLHF
>TRBJ1-1|TRBV10-3|.|.
TGTGCCATCAGTGAGTCCCCGACAAACACTGAAGCTTTCTTT
CAISESPTNTEAFF
>TRBJ1-1|TRBV4-1|.|TRBD1
TGCGCCAGCAGCCAAGTGGGGACAGGGAATTTGAGGGCTGAAGCTTTCTTT
CASSQVGTGNLRAEAFF
>TRBJ2-5|TRBV7-9|.|TRBD1
TGTGCCAGCAGCCCGCGTATTAAAGGGGGCGAGACCCAGTACTTC
CASSPRIKGGETQYF
>TRBJ1-4|TRBV30|.|.
TGTGCCTGGAGTGTACGCCAAAATGAAAAACTGTTTTTT
CAWSVRQNEKLFF
>TRBJ1-1|TRBV5-4|.|.
TGTGCCAGCAGCTTGGCAGGGTACACTGAAGCTTTCTTT
CASSLAGYTEAFF
>TRBJ1-4|TRBV7-2|.|.
TGTGCCAGCAGCTCAGGGTCCAGCGCAACTAATGAAAAACTGTTTTTT
CASSSGSSATNEKLFF
>TRBJ2-3|TRBV5-4|once|.
TGTGCCAGCAGCTTGGGGGCCCGCGGGGCAGATACGCAGTATTTT
CASSLGARGADTQYF
>TRBJ2-7|TRBV7-3|.|.
TGTGCCAGCAGCCGGAACCCAGGGTACGAGCAGTACTTC
CASSRNPGYEQYF